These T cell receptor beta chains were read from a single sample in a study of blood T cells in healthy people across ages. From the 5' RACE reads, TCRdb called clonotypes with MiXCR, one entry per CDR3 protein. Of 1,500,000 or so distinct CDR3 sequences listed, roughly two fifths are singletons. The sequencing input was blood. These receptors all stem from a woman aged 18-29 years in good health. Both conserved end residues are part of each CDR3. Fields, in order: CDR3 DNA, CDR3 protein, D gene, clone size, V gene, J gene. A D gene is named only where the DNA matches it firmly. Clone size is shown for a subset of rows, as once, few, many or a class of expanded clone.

TGTGCCAGCAGTGGCGGGGCCTCAGATACGCAGTATTTT	CASSGGASDTQYF	-	once	TRBV13	TRBJ2-3
TGTGCCATCCGCTCAGCAGGGTTAGACGAGCAGTACTTC	CAIRSAGLDEQYF	-	few	TRBV10-3	TRBJ2-7
TGTGCCAGCAGTTTACGGGTCAGCACAGATACGCAGTATTTT	CASSLRVSTDTQYF	-	-	TRBV7-2	TRBJ2-3
TGTGCCAGCAGTTTCTCCCAGGGCGGAGGAGAGACCCAGTACTTC	CASSFSQGGGETQYF	-	many	TRBV12-3/TRBV12-4	TRBJ2-5
TGTGCCAGCAGCTCCACAGGGTTGGGGAATCGACTGGTAGTAGGTACGCAGTATTTT	CASSSTGLGNRLVVGTQYF	-	-	TRBV7-2	TRBJ2-3
TGCAGTGCGTGGCCTGAAGCTTTCTTT	CSAWPEAFF	-	-	TRBV20-1	TRBJ1-1
TGCGCCAGCAGGACGAGGGAGGTAGGCACTGAAGCTTTCTTT	CASRTREVGTEAFF	-	few	TRBV5-1	TRBJ1-1
TGTGCCAGCAGCGTTGCCAGCGGGAGGCGCGAGCAGTACTTC	CASSVASGRREQYF	TRBD2	few	TRBV9	TRBJ2-7
TGTGCCTTCAGTGAACGGGACAGGGTTCCTTTTGATGAGCAGTTCTTC	CAFSERDRVPFDEQFF	TRBD1	-	TRBV10-3	TRBJ2-1
TGCAGTGCTAGAGATCTGGCAGTAAAGACCCAGTACTTC	CSARDLAVKTQYF	-	-	TRBV20-1	TRBJ2-5